The 4 T cell receptor beta chains below come from one sample, sequenced in a study of tumor-infiltrating lymphocytes in primary liver carcinoma. Bulk tissue was left unsorted, and RNA and DNA were co-extracted from about 20-30 mg of it. cDNA specific to TCR beta was made from 450 to 500 ng of total RNA, with a constant-region primer employed for priming. Libraries covering TCR beta were generated through three nested multiplex PCR rounds (using a slightly modified ARM-PCR). The two initial PCR rounds, nine to eleven cycles each, used TRBV1-TRBV30 forward and C-beta reverse primers. TCRdb re-called the multiplex PCR reads through MiXCR, storing one row per CDR3 protein. The sample shows approximately 20,000 distinct CDR3 sequences, about three quarters of them seen only once. The specimen sequenced was liver tumor tissue from sampling region 1. Subset here: tumor region T1, superior pole. These receptors were taken from a woman younger than 45 with primary liver carcinoma and hepatitis B virus infection.

A remark on this clonotype: Here the CDR3 omits its conserved ending phenylalanine or tryptophan, so a read error is the likely source. J is TRBJ2-1 and V is TRBV11-2; 12 bases match TRBD2. Germline V gene data show CDR1 as SGHAT and CDR2 as FQNNGV. The CDR3 contains 17 residues. With 5 bases clipped from V and 9 bases from J, the junction kept 14 bases outside the gene matches. Here the CDR3 reads CASSLTSGRFTCGEQFL. The CDR3 bases are TGTGCCAGCAGCCTTACTAGCGGGAGGTTCACATGCGGTGAGCAGTTCCTC.

The J gene is TRBJ2-2, the V gene TRBV25-1; D gene uncertain. The germline gives CDR1 MGHDK, CDR2 SYGVNS. This CDR3 spans 16 amino acids. This chain's CDR3 is CTLHGASSSYTGELFF. The CDR3 DNA reads as TGTACCCTCCATGGCGCTTCGTCGTCTTACACCGGGGAGCTGTTTTTT.

With respect to this clonotype: As the CDR3 is not closed by the conserved phenylalanine or tryptophan, this likely results from a read error. The rearrangement links TRBV11-2 to TRBJ2-7; D is perhaps TRBD2 (6 bases). The CDR3 extends over 13 amino acids. Trimming left V 7 bases short and J 3 bases short, with 13 bases between. Germline V gene lookup returns CDR1 SGHAT and CDR2 FQNNGV. The CDR3 DNA sequence: TGTGCCAGCATGATTGCGGGGATCTACGAGCAGTACCTC. Its protein product is CASMIAGIYEQYL.

This clonotype was counted a few times. At one boundary the junction diverges from the germline segment, which might be a read error. The genes are TRBV11-1 and TRBJ2-5, with D maybe TRBD1 (5 bases). Germline CDR1 SGHAT, CDR2 FQDESV (reference sequence). This CDR3 comprises 14 residues. CDR3 loop: CASSLAGREEIQYF. The CDR3 bases are TGTGCCAGCAGTTTAGCAGGGCGCGAAGAGATCCAGTATTTC.